The present T cell receptor beta chain was sequenced within a study of blood T cell repertoires in COVID-19. Study context: In each case, the material was cDNA or gDNA derived from T cells, B-cell-depleted T cells, or PBMCs.

V lost 7 bases to trimming and J lost 4 bases, with 16 bases between them. The CDR3 covers 14 residues. CDR1 and CDR2 from the germline V gene are MNHEY and SVGAGI. Original processing methods: Amplification with reference gene primers provided the estimates of nucleated cell counts. Assay: immunoSEQ multiplex PCR; the TCRdb copy retains only in-frame clones and omits some. V and J calls and clone size follow that table, whereas D and trimming were derived from the DNA. The repertoire holds 200,000 to 300,000 clones, with around nine tenths as singletons. This clonotype was obtained from a woman aged 55-70 years who had recovered from COVID-19. V and J are TRBV6-5 and TRBJ1-1; a possible D gene is TRBD1 (5 bases). Sequencing was carried out using peripheral blood. The DNA for the CDR3 is TGTGCCAGCACCTCCGGGGGGTACGCCACTGAAGCTTTCTTT. Translated: CASTSGGYATEAFF.